Listed here is a single T cell receptor beta chain. The germline gives CDR1 MGHRA, CDR2 YSYEKL. CDR3 length: 14 residues. The ends were cut back, 3 bases at V and 6 bases at J, with 15 bases in the middle. The data originate from a study of T cells in Graves' hyperthyroidism and ophthalmopathy. TCR beta CDR3 region amplification was performed from RNA transcripts. The HTBI primer set served for first-round RT-PCR of the TCR CDR3. TCRdb itself ran the multiplex PCR reads through MiXCR, one entry per CDR3 protein. Of about 290,000 distinct CDR3 sequences in the sample, over 15% were seen once. Sequenced material: blood. V and J are TRBV4-1 and TRBJ2-7; D is ambiguous. The receptor comes from an older woman with Graves' ophthalmopathy. The CDR3 DNA sequence: TGCGCCAGCAGCCAGGCAGGAATTTCGCGCGAGCAGTACTTC. Encoded protein: CASSQAGISREQYF.